This T cell receptor beta chain originates from a study of T cell responses to AZD1222 COVID-19 vaccine. This CDR3 contains 13 residues. CDR1 SGHTA and CDR2 FQGTGA come from the germline V gene. Trimming took 5 bases from V and 3 from J, leaving 10 bases between them. Some clones are missing from TCRdb's copy, which holds only in-frame ones; the method was immunoSEQ multiplex PCR. The table lists over 150,000 clones, just over 90% of them singletons, with approximately 1.6% in the top ten. This clonotype originated in an adult in good health. Source: peripheral blood, taken on day 0 of AZD1222 vaccination. The gene calls are TRBV7-3 and TRBJ1-1, with D hard to call. The CDR3 bases are TGTGCCAGCAGCCCAATCTCGGACACTGAAGCTTTCTTT. As protein: CASSPISDTEAFF.